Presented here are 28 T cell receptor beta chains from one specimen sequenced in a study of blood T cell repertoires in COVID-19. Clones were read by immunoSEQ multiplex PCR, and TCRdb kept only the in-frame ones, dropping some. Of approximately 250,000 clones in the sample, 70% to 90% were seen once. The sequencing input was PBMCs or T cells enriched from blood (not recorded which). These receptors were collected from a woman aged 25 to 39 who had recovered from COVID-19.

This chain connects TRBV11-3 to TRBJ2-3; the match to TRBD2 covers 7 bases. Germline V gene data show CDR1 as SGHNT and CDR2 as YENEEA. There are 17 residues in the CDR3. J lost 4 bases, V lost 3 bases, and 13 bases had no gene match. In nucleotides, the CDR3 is TGTGCCAGCAGCTTGGTCGCCGGGACTATCCCCGCAGATACGCAGTATTTT. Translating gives CASSLVAGTIPADTQYF.

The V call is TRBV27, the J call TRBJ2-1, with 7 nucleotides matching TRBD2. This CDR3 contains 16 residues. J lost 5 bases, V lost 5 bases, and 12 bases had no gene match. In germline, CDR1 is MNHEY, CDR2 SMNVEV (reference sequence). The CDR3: CASSLLGLAANNEQFF. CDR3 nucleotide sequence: TGTGCCAGCAGTCTCCTGGGGCTAGCGGCGAACAATGAGCAGTTCTTC.

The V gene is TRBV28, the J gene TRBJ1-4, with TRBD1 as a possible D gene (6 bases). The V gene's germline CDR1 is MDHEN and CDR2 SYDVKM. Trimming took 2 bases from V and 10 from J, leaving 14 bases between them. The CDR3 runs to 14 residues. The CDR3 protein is CASSLISGVGKLFF. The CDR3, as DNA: TGTGCCAGCAGTTTAATCTCAGGGGTGGGAAAACTGTTTTTT.

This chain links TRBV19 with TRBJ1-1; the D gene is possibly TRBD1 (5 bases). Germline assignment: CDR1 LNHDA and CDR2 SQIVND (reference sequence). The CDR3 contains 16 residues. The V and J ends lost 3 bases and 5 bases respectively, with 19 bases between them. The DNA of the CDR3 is TGTGCCAGTAGTATTCGCGCGGGTCTTGGGGGGACTGAAGCTTTCTTT. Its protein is CASSIRAGLGGTEAFF.

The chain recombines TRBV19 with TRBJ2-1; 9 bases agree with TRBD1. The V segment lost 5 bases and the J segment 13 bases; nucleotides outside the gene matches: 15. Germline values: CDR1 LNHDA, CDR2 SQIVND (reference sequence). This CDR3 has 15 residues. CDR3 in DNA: TGTGCCAGTAGTTCCCGGGACAGGGAACGCGACAGCCAGTTCTTC. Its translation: CASSSRDRERDSQFF.

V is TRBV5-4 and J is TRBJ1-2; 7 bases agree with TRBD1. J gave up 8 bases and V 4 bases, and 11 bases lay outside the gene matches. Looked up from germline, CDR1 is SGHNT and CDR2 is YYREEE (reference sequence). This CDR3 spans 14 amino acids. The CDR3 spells CASSPTPKDRGYTF. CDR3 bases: TGTGCCAGCAGCCCTACACCAAAGGACAGGGGCTACACCTTC.

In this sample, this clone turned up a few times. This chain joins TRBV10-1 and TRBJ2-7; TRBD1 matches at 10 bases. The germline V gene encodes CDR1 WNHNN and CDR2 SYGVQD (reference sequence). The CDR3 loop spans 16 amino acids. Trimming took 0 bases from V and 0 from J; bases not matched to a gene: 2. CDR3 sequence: CASSESRTGGSYEQYF. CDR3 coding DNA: TGCGCCAGCAGTGAGTCGCGGACAGGGGGCTCCTACGAGCAGTACTTC.

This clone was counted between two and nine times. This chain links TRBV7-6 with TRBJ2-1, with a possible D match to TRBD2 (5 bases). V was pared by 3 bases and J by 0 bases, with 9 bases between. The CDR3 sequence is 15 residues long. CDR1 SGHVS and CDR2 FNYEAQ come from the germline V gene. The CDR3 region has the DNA TGTGCCAGCAGCTTTGGTGGGAGCTCCTACAATGAGCAGTTCTTC. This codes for CASSFGGSSYNEQFF.

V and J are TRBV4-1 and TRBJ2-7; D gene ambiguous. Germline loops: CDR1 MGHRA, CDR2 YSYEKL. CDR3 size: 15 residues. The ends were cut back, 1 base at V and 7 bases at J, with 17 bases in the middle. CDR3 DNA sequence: TGCGCCAGCAGCCAAGCCTACTCCAGACTGCTAGAGCAGTACTTC. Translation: CASSQAYSRLLEQYF.

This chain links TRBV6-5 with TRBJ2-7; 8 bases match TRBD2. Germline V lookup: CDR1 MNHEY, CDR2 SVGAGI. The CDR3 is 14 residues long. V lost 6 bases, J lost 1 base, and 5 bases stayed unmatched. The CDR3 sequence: CASRNSGESYEQYF. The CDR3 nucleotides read TGTGCCAGCAGAAATAGCGGGGAGTCCTACGAGCAGTACTTC.

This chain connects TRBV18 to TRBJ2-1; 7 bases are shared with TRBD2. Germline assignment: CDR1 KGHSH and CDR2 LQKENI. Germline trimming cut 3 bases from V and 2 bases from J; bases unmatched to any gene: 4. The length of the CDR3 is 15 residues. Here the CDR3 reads CASSPLAGTYNEQFF. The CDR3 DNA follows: TGTGCCAGCTCACCGTTAGCGGGTACCTACAATGAGCAGTTCTTC.

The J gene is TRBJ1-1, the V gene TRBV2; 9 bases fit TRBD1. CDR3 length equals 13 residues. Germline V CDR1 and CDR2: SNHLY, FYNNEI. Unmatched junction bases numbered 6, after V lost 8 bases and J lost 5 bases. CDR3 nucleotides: TGTGCCAGCGAACGGGACAGGGAAACTGAAGCTTTCTTT. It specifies CASERDRETEAFF.

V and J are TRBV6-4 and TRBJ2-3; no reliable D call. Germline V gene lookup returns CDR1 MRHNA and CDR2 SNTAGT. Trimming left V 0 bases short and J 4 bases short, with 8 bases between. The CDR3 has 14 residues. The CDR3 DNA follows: TGTGCCAGCAGTGACTCTTATCCCCCAGATACGCAGTATTTT. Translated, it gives CASSDSYPPDTQYF.

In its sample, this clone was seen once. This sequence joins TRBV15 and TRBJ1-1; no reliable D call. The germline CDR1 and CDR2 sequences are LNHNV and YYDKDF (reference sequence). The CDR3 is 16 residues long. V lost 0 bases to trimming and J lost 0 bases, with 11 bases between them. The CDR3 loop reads CATSRDLTPMNTEAFF. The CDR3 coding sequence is TGTGCCACCAGCAGAGATCTTACACCGATGAACACTGAAGCTTTCTTT.

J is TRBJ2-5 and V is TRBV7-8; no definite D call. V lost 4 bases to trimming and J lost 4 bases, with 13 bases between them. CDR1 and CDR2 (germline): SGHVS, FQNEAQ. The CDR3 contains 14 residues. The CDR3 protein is CASSSRFSGETQYF. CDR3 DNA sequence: TGTGCCAGCAGCTCGCGATTCTCGGGAGAGACCCAGTACTTC.

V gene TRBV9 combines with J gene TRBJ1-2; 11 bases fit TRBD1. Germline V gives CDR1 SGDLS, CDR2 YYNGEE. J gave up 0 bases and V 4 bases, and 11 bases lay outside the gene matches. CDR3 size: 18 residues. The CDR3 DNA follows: TGTGCCAGCAGCTTCTCCCGGGACAGGGGGTCCCCTAACTATGGCTACACCTTC. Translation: CASSFSRDRGSPNYGYTF.

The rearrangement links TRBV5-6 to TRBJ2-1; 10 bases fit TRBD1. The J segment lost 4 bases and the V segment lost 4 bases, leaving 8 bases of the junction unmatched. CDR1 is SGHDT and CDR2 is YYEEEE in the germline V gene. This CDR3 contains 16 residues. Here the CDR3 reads CASSHAPGQGYNEQFF. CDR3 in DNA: TGTGCCAGCAGCCATGCACCGGGACAGGGGTACAATGAGCAGTTCTTC. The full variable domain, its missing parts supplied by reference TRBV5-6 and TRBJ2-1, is DAGVTQSPTHLIKTRGQQVTLRCSPKSGHDTVSWYQQALGQGPQFIFQYYEEEERQRGNFPDRFSGHQFPNYSSELNVNALLLGDSALYLCASSHAPGQGYNEQFFGPGTRLTVL.

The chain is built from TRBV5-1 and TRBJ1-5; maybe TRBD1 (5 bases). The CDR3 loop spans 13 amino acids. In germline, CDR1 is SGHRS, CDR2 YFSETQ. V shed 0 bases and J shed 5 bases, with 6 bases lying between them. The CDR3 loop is CASSLEGYQPQHF. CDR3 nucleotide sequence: TGCGCCAGCAGCTTGGAGGGGTATCAGCCCCAGCATTTT.

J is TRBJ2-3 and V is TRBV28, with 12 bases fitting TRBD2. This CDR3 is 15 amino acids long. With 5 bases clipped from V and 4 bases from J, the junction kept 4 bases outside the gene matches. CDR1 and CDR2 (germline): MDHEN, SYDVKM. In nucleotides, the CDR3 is TGTGCCAGCAGTCAGACTAGCGGGAGCGCAGATACGCAGTATTTT. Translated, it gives CASSQTSGSADTQYF.

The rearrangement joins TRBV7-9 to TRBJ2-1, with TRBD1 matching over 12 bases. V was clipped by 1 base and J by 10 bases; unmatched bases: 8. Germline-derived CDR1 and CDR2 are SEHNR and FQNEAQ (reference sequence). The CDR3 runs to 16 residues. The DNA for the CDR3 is TGTGCCAGCAGCTTAGTCTCGGGGACAGGGGGCGCGGAGCAGTTCTTC. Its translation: CASSLVSGTGGAEQFF.

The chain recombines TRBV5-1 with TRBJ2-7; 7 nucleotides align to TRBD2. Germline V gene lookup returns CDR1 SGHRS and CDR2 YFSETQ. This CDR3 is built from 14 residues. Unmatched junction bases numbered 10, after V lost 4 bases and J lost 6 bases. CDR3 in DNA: TGCGCCAGCAGCCCTGGACTAGTTTCGGCCGAGCAGTACTTC. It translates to CASSPGLVSAEQYF.

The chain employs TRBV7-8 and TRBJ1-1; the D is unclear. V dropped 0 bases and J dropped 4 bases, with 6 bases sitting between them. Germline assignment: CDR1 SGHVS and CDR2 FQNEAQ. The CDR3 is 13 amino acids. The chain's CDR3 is CASSLAFFTEAFF. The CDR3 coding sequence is TGTGCCAGCAGCTTAGCTTTCTTCACTGAAGCTTTCTTT.

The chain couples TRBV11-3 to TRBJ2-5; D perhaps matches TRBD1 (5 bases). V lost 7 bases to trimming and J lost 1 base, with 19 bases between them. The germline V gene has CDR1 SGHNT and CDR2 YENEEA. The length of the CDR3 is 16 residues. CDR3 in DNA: TGTGCCAGCACCCAAAAGACAGCGCTCATCCAAGAGACCCAGTACTTC. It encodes CASTQKTALIQETQYF.

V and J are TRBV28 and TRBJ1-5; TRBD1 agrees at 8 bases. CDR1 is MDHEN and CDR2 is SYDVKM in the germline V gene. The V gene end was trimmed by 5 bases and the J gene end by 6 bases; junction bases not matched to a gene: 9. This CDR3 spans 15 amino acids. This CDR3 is CASSNTGGLTQPQHF. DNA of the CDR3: TGTGCCAGCAGTAACACAGGGGGGCTTACTCAGCCCCAGCATTTT.

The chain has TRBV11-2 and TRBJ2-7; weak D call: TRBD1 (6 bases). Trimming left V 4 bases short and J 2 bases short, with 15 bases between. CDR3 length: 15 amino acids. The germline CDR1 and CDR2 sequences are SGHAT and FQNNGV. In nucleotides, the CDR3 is TGTGCCAGCAGCTCCTTCCGGGACACCACCTACGAGCAGTACTTC. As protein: CASSSFRDTTYEQYF.

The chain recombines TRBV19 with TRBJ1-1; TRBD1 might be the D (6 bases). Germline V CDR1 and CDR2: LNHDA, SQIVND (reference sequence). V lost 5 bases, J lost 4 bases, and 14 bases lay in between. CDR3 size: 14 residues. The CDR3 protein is CASSLNRESTEAFF. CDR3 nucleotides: TGTGCCAGTAGTCTGAACAGGGAGAGCACTGAAGCTTTCTTT.

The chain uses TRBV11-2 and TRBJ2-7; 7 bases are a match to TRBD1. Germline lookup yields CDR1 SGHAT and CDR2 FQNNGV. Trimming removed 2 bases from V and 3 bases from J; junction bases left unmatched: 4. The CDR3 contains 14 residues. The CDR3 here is CASSLTYRGYEQYF. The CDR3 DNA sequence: TGTGCCAGCAGCTTAACCTACAGGGGCTACGAGCAGTACTTC. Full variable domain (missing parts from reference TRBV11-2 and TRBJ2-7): EAGVAQSPRYKIIEKRQSVAFWCNPISGHATLYWYQQILGQGPKLLIQFQNNGVVDDSQLPKDRFSAERLKGVDSTLKIQPAKLEDSAVYLCASSLTYRGYEQYFGPGTRLTVT.

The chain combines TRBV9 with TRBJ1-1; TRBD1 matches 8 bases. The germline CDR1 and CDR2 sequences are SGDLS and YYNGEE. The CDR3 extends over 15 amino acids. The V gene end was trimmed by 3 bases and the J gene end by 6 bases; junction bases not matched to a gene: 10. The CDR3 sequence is CASSERAGGGAEAFF. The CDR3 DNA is TGTGCCAGCAGCGAGAGAGCAGGGGGCGGAGCTGAAGCTTTCTTT.